Listed here are 10 T cell receptor beta chains from one sample, sequenced in a study of CD8+ T cells in alopecia areata. cDNA prepared by RNA extraction and subsequent reverse transcription served as the template for sequencing. Repertoires were generated with immunoSEQ multiplex PCR, while TCRdb's copy carries only in-frame clones and drops some. The specimen has some 120,000 clones, none found just once. The source material was lesional skin. These receptors all stem from a C3H/HeJ mouse with alopecia areata. The MHC haplotype of the strain is H2-k.

In regard to this clone: The gene names here belong to mouse. The read halts 4 residues ahead of the CDR3 end, with the missing end drawn from the germline J gene. The chain links TRBV13-3 to TRBJ2-5, with TRBD2 matching over 10 bases. Germline CDR1 is NNHDY and CDR2 is SYVADS. The CDR3 has 16 amino acids. The covered CDR3 bases are TGTGCCAGCAGTGGGGCTGGGGGGGCGCTGGAAGAC. Protein sequence: CASSGAGGALED. The complete CDR3 protein is CASSGAGGALEDTQYF.

This clone has a handful of counts. Germline and genes here are mouse. The DNA ends 4 residues before the CDR3 does, and the rest of the CDR3 is filled in from the germline J gene. The chain couples TRBV19 to TRBJ2-5, with 7 bases matching TRBD1. The CDR3 contains 13 residues. The germline gives CDR1 FNHDT, CDR2 SITEND (reference sequence). CDR3 protein: CASSLGTVDTQYF. Partial CDR3 DNA: TGTGCCAGCAGTCTCGGGACAGTAGAC.

This clone has a count of ten or more. Germline and genes: mouse. The read gets to within 4 residues of the CDR3 end, and the germline J gene fills in the rest. Other DNA sequences in the same sample also yield this CDR3. This rearrangement joins TRBV13-3 to TRBJ2-7, with TRBD2 matching 10 bases. V trimming: 2 bases; J trimming: 1 base; junction bases outside the gene matches: 3. Germline CDR1 NNHDY, CDR2 SYVADS. The CDR3 has 15 residues. The part of the CDR3 DNA that was read is TGTGCCAGCAGTGAAGAGACTGGGGGGTCCTAT. This encodes CASSEETGGSY. The CDR3 as a whole reads CASSEETGGSYEQYF.

Concerning this clone: Each gene name is a mouse one. Read coverage stops 4 residues before the CDR3 terminus; the germline J gene supplies the remainder. V is TRBV19 and J is TRBJ1-2; 12 bases are shared with TRBD1. CDR1 and CDR2 (germline): FNHDT, SITEND (reference sequence). The CDR3 totals 14 residues. The CDR3 is CASTRDRGRVDYTF. The part of the CDR3 DNA that was read is TGTGCCAGCACCCGGGACAGGGGGCGCGTC. The full variable domain, its missing parts supplied by reference TRBV19 and TRBJ1-2, is GGIITQTPKFLIGQEGQKLTLKCQQNFNHDTMYWYRQDSGKGLRLIYYSITENDLQKGDLSEGYDASREKKSSFSLTVTSAQKNEMAVFLCASTRDRGRVDYTFGSGTRLLVI.

In the case of this clone: Gene names refer to mouse genes. The read is 4 residues too short to cover the CDR3 end, so that end is filled in from the germline J gene. The rearrangement links TRBV1 to TRBJ2-4; possibly TRBD1 for D (6 bases). The germline V gene has CDR1 NSQYPW and CDR2 LRSPGD (reference sequence). The CDR3 length is 16 residues. V was shortened by 0 bases and J by 1 base, with 11 bases between the two germline ends. The CDR3 sequence is CTCSADLRGGQNTLYF. The DNA read from the CDR3 is TGCACCTGCAGTGCAGATCTCAGGGGAGGTCAAAAC.

This clone was seen more than once but under ten times. A mismatch at residue 13 separates the TCRdb protein from the translated DNA, so the protein presented here was translated from the DNA. Genes and germline are mouse. The CDR3 extends 3 residues past the end of the read, so its final part is completed from the germline J gene. The V and J genes are TRBV13-3 and TRBJ1-6, with TRBD1 matching 9 bases. TRBJ1-6 is an ORF, and what it does is uncertain. V was pared by 3 bases and J by 5 bases, with 6 bases of the junction left unmatched. The CDR3 sequence is 16 residues long. Germline V gene sequence: CDR1 NNHDY, CDR2 SYVADS. The sequenced CDR3 bases are TGTGCCAGCAGTGGGTCCGGGACAGGGAATAATTCGCCC. Protein: CASSGSGTGNNSP. The CDR3 reads in full as CASSGSGTGNNSPLYF.

At least ten counts were recorded for this clone. Mouse gene names and germline throughout. The sequence runs out 4 residues before the end of the CDR3; the remainder is reconstructed from the germline J gene. The chain uses TRBV13-3 and TRBJ2-7; TRBD2 aligns across 7 bases. This CDR3 is built from 13 residues. The germline V gene has CDR1 NNHDY and CDR2 SYVADS. The DNA read from the CDR3 is TGTGCCAGCAGTGATGCCCTGGGGGAT. Its protein is CASSDALGD. From start to end, the CDR3 is CASSDALGDEQYF.

Note on this clone: All gene names here are mouse names. The sequence runs out 4 residues before the end of the CDR3; the remainder is reconstructed from the germline J gene. The chain combines TRBV13-3 with TRBJ1-4; 11 bases fit TRBD1. The CDR3 is 14 amino acids. Germline values: CDR1 NNHDY, CDR2 SYVADS. CDR3 bases read: TGTGCCAGCAGGGACAGGGGGCGAGTCGAA. Protein: CASRDRGRVE. The entire CDR3 reads CASRDRGRVERLFF.

About this clone: TCRdb's protein sequence differs at residue 10 from the translated DNA; the protein presented here follows the DNA. Genes here carry mouse names. The read falls 3 residues short of the CDR3 end, and the missing part is taken from the germline J gene. This rearrangement joins TRBV13-3 to TRBJ1-3; unclear D gene. V was pared by 5 bases and J by 6 bases, with 12 bases between. The CDR3 spans 13 residues. Germline CDR1 NNHDY, CDR2 SYVADS. CDR3: CASRQPGENTLYF. Incomplete CDR3 DNA: TGTGCCAGCAGGCAGCCAGGCGAAAATACG. Full variable domain (missing parts from reference TRBV13-3 and TRBJ1-3): EAAVTQSPRSKVAVTGGKVTLSCHQTNNHDYMYWYRQDTGHGLRLIHYSYVADSTEKGDIPDGYKASRPSQENFSLILELASLSQTAVYFCASRQPGENTLYFGEGSRLIVV.

Only a few counts were recorded for this clone. Gene names denote mouse genes. The read ends 4 residues before the CDR3 terminus; that terminus is restored from the germline J gene. This sample also contains other DNA sequences that code for the same CDR3. The chain combines TRBV19 with TRBJ2-5; 10 positions agree with TRBD2. The CDR3 runs to 14 residues. Looked up from germline, CDR1 is FNHDT and CDR2 is SITEND (reference sequence). The CDR3 loop reads CASSIAGGADTQYF. CDR3 DNA, as far as it was read: TGTGCCAGCAGTATCGCTGGGGGGGCGGAC.